The clone carrying this T cell receptor (beta chain) was observed a handful of times. The antigen is undetermined. The data belong to a study of T cell repertoires in cytomegalovirus infection. Study summary: CMV infection plus the matching HLA type was flagged by public TCR beta signatures.

Study outcomes and limitations: Using cumulative public TCR beta family frequency, the authors identified those who carried CMV together with the relevant HLA. HLA-C-restricted, CMV-specific TCR beta clonotypes were dominant ex vivo.

MiXCR, run by TCRdb on the reads, gives a single entry per CDR3 protein. The data show about half a million distinct CDR3 sequences, with around 35% seen just once and roughly 17% held by the top ten. The CDR3 loop spans 12 amino acids. Trimming stripped 3 bases from V and 7 bases from J, with 10 bases between. Germline V gene data show CDR1 as SNHLY and CDR2 as FYNNEI. V usage is TRBV2 and J usage is TRBJ2-7; no clear D gene. This clonotype was sampled from a human donor in good health (CMV status not recorded). Some clones in this sample may be carry-over from other donors' samples. The sample was cultured PBMCs, taken from culture after CMV antigen stimulation. The CDR3, as DNA: TGTGCCAGCAGTGAGGTTTTACCGGAGCAGTACTTC. This encodes CASSEVLPEQYF.